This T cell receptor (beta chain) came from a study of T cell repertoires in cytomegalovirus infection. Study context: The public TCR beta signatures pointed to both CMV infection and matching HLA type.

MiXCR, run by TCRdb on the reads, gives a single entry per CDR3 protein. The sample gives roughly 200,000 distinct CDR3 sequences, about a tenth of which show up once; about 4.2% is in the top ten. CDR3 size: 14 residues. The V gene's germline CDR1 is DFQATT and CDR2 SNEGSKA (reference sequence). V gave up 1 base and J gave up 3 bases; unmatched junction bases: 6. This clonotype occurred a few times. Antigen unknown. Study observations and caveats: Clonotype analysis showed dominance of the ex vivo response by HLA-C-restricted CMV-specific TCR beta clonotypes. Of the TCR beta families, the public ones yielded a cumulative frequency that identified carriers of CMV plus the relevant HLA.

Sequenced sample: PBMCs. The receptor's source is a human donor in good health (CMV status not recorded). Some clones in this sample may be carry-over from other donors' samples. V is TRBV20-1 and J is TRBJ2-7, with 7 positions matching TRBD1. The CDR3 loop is CSARVPGQSYEQYF. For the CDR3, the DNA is TGCAGTGCTAGAGTTCCGGGACAGAGCTACGAGCAGTACTTC.